Listed here is a single TCR beta chain. This clonotype was detected once. Its target antigen remains unknown. No much larger clone is present one base from it, and per-base qualities are unavailable. One read offers little support. Genomic DNA was used as template for profiling of TCR beta VDJ combinations and CDR3 sequences. TCR repertoire sequencing was run on an Illumina HiSeq 2000. The study's own analysis went as follows. Repertoires were assessed using TRBV/TRBJ rearrangement plots, CDR3 size and DJ length profiles, and Simpson's diversity index. Whichever DNA sequence was most abundant in the deep sequencing data was defined as the immunodominant clone. CDR3 amino acid sequences were screened for sharing across subjects and were compared with published repertoires and the VDJdb database. TCRdb handled the public reads itself, with Q25 trimming in fastp and clone calling in MiXCR, and kept productive beta chains. Duplicate CDR3 protein sequences are folded into a single record with the most common DNA and genes. In this record, the V and J calls reflect TCRdb's handling and not the investigators' own analysis. A total of 42,000 or so distinct CDR3 sequences appear in this sample, 68% of them only once. The ten largest clones represent more than 20% of the sample.

In the study, sorted CD4+ and CD8+ blood T cells from patients with severe aplastic anemia and from healthy subjects underwent deep sequencing of TCR repertoires. Ficoll-Paque density gradient centrifugation was used to isolate peripheral blood mononuclear cells. Before DNA was extracted, CD4+ and CD8+ T cells were sorted using either FACS or magnetic beads. These data are taken from a study of CD8+CD57+ T cells in acquired aplastic anemia (dated by TCRdb to 2016 to 2019). About the study as a whole: A mean of 3.2 ug of DNA, ranging from about 0.2 to 27.4 ug, was extracted from sorted CD4+ and CD8+ cells. Healthy donor samples averaged around 10 million reads for CD4+ and around 12 million for CD8+ cells.

Per the germline V gene, ENHRY is the CDR1 and SYGVKD is the CDR2. The junction carries 5 bases between V and J, which are trimmed by 0 bases and 5 bases respectively. The CDR3 covers 13 residues, taking in both the cysteine and the phenylalanine. Only the CDR3 portion is preserved as DNA: 39 bases, with reading frame beginning at the first base. Overall results and qualifications from the work: CD8+ Simpson's diversity did not differ significantly between patients and healthy controls (P=0.060). Roughly 29 CD8+ CDR3 sequences were found to be shared between patients and controls, but these sequences appeared to be highly expressed in patients and within the immunodominant clones of the patients.

Sequencing input: sorted CD4+, CD8+, or CD8+CD57+ T cells (not recorded which) from PBMCs. The TCR was taken from a human donor in good health, serving as a control. This chain is built from TRBV10-3 and TRBJ1-5; the D gene is unclear. The DNA reads TGTGCCATCAGTGAGTCTATCGATCAGCCCCAGCATTTT. Its translation is CAISESIDQPQHF.